What follows is one T cell receptor beta chain and its context. This sample is drawn from a study of blood T cell repertoires in COVID-19. In the study overall: Researchers got acute and convalescent COVID-19 samples from the United States, Italy and Spain. The analysed material was cDNA or gDNA that came from T cells, B-cell-depleted T cells, or PBMCs.

Sequenced by immunoSEQ multiplex PCR; TCRdb stores in-frame clones only, minus some. The profile shows about 6,000 clones, roughly 81% of them singletons. The germline V gene has CDR1 MNHEY and CDR2 SVGAGI. CDR3 size: 13 residues. The J segment lost 4 bases and the V segment lost 6 bases, leaving 5 bases of the junction unmatched. The sample comprised peripheral blood. The chain carries TRBV6-5 and TRBJ1-2; 7 bases match TRBD1. This TCR was recovered from a man aged 60 to 69 with acute or convalescent COVID-19. CDR3 nucleotides: TGTGCCAGCAGACCGGGACAGCTCTATGGCTACACCTTC. It specifies CASRPGQLYGYTF.